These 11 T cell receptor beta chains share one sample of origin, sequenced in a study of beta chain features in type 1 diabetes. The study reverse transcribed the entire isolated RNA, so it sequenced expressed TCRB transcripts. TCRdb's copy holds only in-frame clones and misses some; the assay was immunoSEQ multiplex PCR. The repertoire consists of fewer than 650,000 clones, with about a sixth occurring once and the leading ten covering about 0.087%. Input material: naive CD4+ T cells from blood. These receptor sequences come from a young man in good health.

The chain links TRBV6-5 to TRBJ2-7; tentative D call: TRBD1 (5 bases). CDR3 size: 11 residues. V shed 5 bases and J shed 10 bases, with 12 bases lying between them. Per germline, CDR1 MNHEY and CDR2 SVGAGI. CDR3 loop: CASSQGPGQYF. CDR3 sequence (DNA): TGTGCCAGCAGTCAGGGCCCTGGCCAGTACTTC.

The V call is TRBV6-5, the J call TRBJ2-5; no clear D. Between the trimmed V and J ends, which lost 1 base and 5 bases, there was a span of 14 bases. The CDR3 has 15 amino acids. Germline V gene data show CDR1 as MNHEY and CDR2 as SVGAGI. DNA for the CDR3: TGTGCCAGCAGTTACTTCGTAACTGCTTCGGAGACCCAGTACTTC. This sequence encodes CASSYFVTASETQYF.

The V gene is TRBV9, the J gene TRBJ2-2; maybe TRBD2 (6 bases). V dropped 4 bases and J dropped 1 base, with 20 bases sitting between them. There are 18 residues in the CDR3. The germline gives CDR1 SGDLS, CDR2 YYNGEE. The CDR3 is CASSPRGTQTWNTGELFF. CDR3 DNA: TGTGCCAGCAGCCCTCGCGGGACCCAAACCTGGAACACCGGGGAGCTGTTTTTT.

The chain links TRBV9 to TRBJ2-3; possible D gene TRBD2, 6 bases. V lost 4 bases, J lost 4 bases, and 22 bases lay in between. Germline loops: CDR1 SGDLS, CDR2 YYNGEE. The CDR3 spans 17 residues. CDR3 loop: CASSLTPGTSGADTQYF. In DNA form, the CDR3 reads TGTGCCAGCAGCCTGACCCCAGGGACTTCGGGAGCAGATACGCAGTATTTT.

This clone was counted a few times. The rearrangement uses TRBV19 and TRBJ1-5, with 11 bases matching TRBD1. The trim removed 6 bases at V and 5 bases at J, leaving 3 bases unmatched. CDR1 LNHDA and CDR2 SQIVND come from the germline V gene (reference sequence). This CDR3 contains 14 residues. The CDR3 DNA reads TGTGCCAGTAGCGGGACAGGGGGTTATCAGCCCCAGCATTTT. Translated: CASSGTGGYQPQHF.

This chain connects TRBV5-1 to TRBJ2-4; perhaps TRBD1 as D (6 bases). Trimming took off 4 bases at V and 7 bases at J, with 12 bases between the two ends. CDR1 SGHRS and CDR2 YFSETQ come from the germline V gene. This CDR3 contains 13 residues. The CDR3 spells CASSTGTKNIQYF. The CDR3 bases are TGCGCCAGCAGCACCGGGACAAAGAACATTCAGTACTTC.

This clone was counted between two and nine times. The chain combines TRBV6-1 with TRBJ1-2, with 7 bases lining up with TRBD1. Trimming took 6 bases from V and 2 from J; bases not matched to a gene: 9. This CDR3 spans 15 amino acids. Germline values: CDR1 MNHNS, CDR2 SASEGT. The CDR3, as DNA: TGTGCCAGCAGACTGGGACAGTCCCCGAACTATGGCTACACCTTC. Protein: CASRLGQSPNYGYTF.

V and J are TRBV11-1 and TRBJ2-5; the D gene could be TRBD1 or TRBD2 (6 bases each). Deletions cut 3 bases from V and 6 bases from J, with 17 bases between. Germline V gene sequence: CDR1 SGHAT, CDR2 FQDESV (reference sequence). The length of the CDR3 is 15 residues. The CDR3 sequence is CASSFRLGGRKTQYF. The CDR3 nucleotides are TGTGCCAGCAGCTTCAGGCTAGGGGGGCGCAAGACCCAGTACTTC.

Here the CDR3 reads CSVARDRGRAFF. CDR3 sequence (DNA): TGCAGCGTTGCCCGGGACAGGGGTCGAGCTTTCTTT. J is TRBJ1-1 and V is TRBV29-1; 10 positions match TRBD1. CDR1 is SQVTM and CDR2 is ANQGSEA in the germline V gene. CDR3 length: 12 residues. Trimming removed 4 bases from V and 10 bases from J; junction bases left unmatched: 6.

The CDR3 DNA reads TGTGCCACCAGCAGAGACAGGAAAGGAACTGGGGGCTACACCTTC. It codes for CATSRDRKGTGGYTF. This chain joins TRBV15 and TRBJ1-2, with D unclear. Trimming left V 0 bases short and J 8 bases short, with 16 bases between. The CDR3 runs 15 residues. Germline CDR1 and CDR2: LNHNV and YYDKDF (reference sequence).

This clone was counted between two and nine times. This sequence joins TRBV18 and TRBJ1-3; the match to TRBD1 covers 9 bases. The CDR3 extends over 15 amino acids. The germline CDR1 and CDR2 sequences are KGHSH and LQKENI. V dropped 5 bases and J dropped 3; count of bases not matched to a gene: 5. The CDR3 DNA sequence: TGTGCCAGCTCAGTACAGGGGGCGAGTGGAAACACCATATATTTT. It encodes CASSVQGASGNTIYF. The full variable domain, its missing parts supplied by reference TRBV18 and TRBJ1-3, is NAGVMQNPRHLVRRRGQEARLRCSPMKGHSHVYWYRQLPEEGLKFMVYLQKENIIDESGMPKERFSAEFPKEGPSILRIQQVVRGDSAAYFCASSVQGASGNTIYFGEGSWLTVV.